These 25 T cell receptor beta chains were all obtained from the same sample, sequenced in a study of cytomegalovirus exposure and HLA in healthy donors (dated by TCRdb to about 2017). Receptor libraries were prepared by the immunoSEQ multiplex PCR assay. The multiplex PCR relied on a mix of 60 forward primers for TCR Vbeta segments and 13 reverse primers for TCR Jbeta segments. The clones in this table, taken by TCRdb from immuneACCESS, are in-frame only. Not every clone is retained; where verified, under half of the shortfall comes from an unresolved V gene, and the cause of the rest is unknown. The sample records 100,000 to 150,000 clones, roughly 77% of which are singletons. The ten biggest clones cover 0.9% to 1.2% of the sample. Sequencing was performed on PBMCs. The source of these receptors is a woman aged 30 to 39 in good health and CMV-seronegative.

J is TRBJ2-7 and V is TRBV5-5, with TRBD2 identical over 7 bases. The CDR3 runs 15 residues. Germline CDR1 SGHKS, CDR2 YYEKEE (reference sequence). With 4 bases clipped from V and 3 bases from J, the junction kept 10 bases outside the gene matches. The chain's CDR3 is CASSPSAGVSYEQYF. CDR3 nucleotides: TGTGCCAGCAGCCCCTCTGCGGGAGTTAGCTACGAGCAGTACTTC.

The V and J genes are TRBV5-4 and TRBJ2-1; TRBD2 matches 7 bases. CDR3 length equals 16 residues. J gave up 1 base and V 0 bases, and 4 bases lay outside the gene matches. Per germline, CDR1 SGHNT and CDR2 YYREEE (reference sequence). The CDR3 nucleotides are TGTGCCAGCAGCTTGGATTTGGGAGGGTCCTACAATGAGCAGTTCTTC. Translating it yields CASSLDLGGSYNEQFF.

This clone has a single count. The chain links TRBV15 to TRBJ1-2; 9 positions agree with TRBD1. The trim removed 5 bases at V and 4 bases at J, leaving 5 bases unmatched. CDR3 length: 14 residues. CDR1 LNHNV and CDR2 YYDKDF come from the germline V gene (reference sequence). This chain's CDR3 is CATSFRDRAYGYTF. As DNA, the CDR3 is TGTGCCACCAGCTTCCGGGACAGGGCCTATGGCTACACCTTC.

The J gene is TRBJ2-7, the V gene TRBV2; 9 bases are shared with TRBD2. Trimming cost V 8 bases and J 2 bases; bases outside gene matches: 13. Germline CDR1 is SNHLY and CDR2 is FYNNEI. The CDR3 covers 16 residues. The CDR3 DNA follows: TGTGCCAGCTCTTCCCTATCTAGCGGGGATCCCTACGAGCAGTACTTC. It encodes CASSSLSSGDPYEQYF.

The J gene is TRBJ1-4, the V gene TRBV4-1; possible D gene TRBD1, 6 bases. Trimming pared 4 bases from V and 4 bases from J, leaving 16 bases between. There are 16 residues in the CDR3. Germline assignment: CDR1 MGHRA and CDR2 YSYEKL. DNA for the CDR3: TGCGCCAGCAGCCCAAGATTTGGGACAATTAATGAAAAACTGTTTTTT. This gives the protein CASSPRFGTINEKLFF.

The J gene is TRBJ2-3, the V gene TRBV18, with D unclear. The length of the CDR3 is 15 residues. V dropped 0 bases and J dropped 5 bases, with 12 bases sitting between them. Germline assignment: CDR1 KGHSH and CDR2 LQKENI. The CDR3 bases are TGTGCCAGCTCACCACCGGCTCTCAGTTTAGATACGCAGTATTTT. Translated, it gives CASSPPALSLDTQYF.

J is TRBJ2-2 and V is TRBV5-1; 9 bases are a match to TRBD1. Trimming took 4 bases from V and 0 from J; bases not matched to a gene: 7. There are 17 residues in the CDR3. CDR1 SGHRS and CDR2 YFSETQ come from the germline V gene. The CDR3 reads CASSLGQGRSNTGELFF. For the CDR3, the DNA is TGCGCCAGCAGCCTCGGACAGGGGCGCTCGAACACCGGGGAGCTGTTTTTT.

This sequence joins TRBV5-1 and TRBJ2-1; TRBD2 aligns across 12 bases. CDR1 and CDR2 from the germline V gene are SGHRS and YFSETQ. V shed 3 bases, J shed 1 base, and the junction held 14 bases outside the gene matches. The CDR3 length is 20 residues. The CDR3 is CASSWYGLAGSRGSYNEQFF. CDR3 coding DNA: TGCGCCAGCAGCTGGTATGGACTAGCGGGATCGAGGGGATCCTACAATGAGCAGTTCTTC.

The chain recombines TRBV6-1 with TRBJ1-5, with D unclear. Trimming left V 0 bases short and J 1 base short, with 7 bases between. CDR3 length equals 15 residues. From germline, CDR1 is MNHNS and CDR2 SASEGT. The CDR3 nucleotides are TGTGCCAGCAGTGAAGCGGGCCACAGCAATCAGCCCCAGCATTTT. It codes for CASSEAGHSNQPQHF.

This chain connects TRBV18 to TRBJ2-7; 9 bases match TRBD1. CDR3 length: 15 residues. The germline V gene encodes CDR1 KGHSH and CDR2 LQKENI. With 6 bases clipped from V and 4 bases from J, the junction kept 10 bases outside the gene matches. CDR3: CASSPKDRGVYEQYF. The CDR3 region has the DNA TGTGCCAGCTCTCCTAAGGACAGGGGAGTGTACGAGCAGTACTTC.

The gene calls are TRBV6-5 and TRBJ2-2; D is unclear. CDR3 size: 13 residues. Per the germline V gene, CDR1 is MNHEY and CDR2 is SVGAGI. Trimming cost V 4 bases and J 7 bases, with 10 bases left between them. CDR3 in DNA: TGTGCCAGCAGTTCCCTGGTGAGCGGGGAGCTGTTTTTT. It encodes CASSSLVSGELFF.

This clone was picked up one time. The V gene is TRBV27, the J gene TRBJ2-5; 8 bases match TRBD2. V lost 7 bases and J lost 1; bases outside the gene matches: 8. CDR3 length: 15 amino acids. In germline, CDR1 is MNHEY, CDR2 SMNVEV (reference sequence). The CDR3 loop is CASTKTSAGQETQYF. In nucleotides, the CDR3 is TGTGCCAGCACCAAGACTAGCGCCGGCCAAGAGACCCAGTACTTC.

V is TRBV19 and J is TRBJ1-5, with 10 bases fitting TRBD1. The CDR3 covers 15 residues. J lost 4 bases, V lost 4 bases, and 4 bases had no gene match. Germline V gives CDR1 LNHDA, CDR2 SQIVND (reference sequence). CDR3 loop: CASSKAGQGNQPQHF. CDR3 coding DNA: TGTGCCAGTAGTAAGGCGGGACAGGGGAATCAGCCCCAGCATTTT.

V usage is TRBV11-3 and J usage is TRBJ2-7, with D perhaps TRBD1 (5 bases). V lost 1 base, J lost 1 base, and 11 bases lay in between. Germline loops: CDR1 SGHNT, CDR2 YENEEA. The CDR3 totals 15 residues. CDR3 bases: TGTGCCAGCAGCTTAGGAAACCCAGGGTCCTACGAGCAGTACTTC. Residues: CASSLGNPGSYEQYF. The whole variable domain, remainder taken from reference TRBV11-3 and TRBJ2-7, is EAGVVQSPRYKIIEKKQPVAFWCNPISGHNTLYWYLQNLGQGPELLIRYENEEAVDDSQLPKDRFSAERLKGVDSTLKIQPAELGDSAVYLCASSLGNPGSYEQYFGPGTRLTVT.

This chain connects TRBV6-6 to TRBJ1-6, with D possibly being TRBD1 (6 bases). The CDR3 sequence is 16 residues long. Per the germline V gene, CDR1 is MNHNY and CDR2 is SVGAGI (reference sequence). Between the trimmed V and J ends, which lost 2 bases and 9 bases, there was a span of 17 bases. The CDR3 region has the DNA TGTGCCAGCAGTTACACGGCACAGGGCGTGGGTTCACCCCTCCACTTT. Amino acids: CASSYTAQGVGSPLHF.

This rearrangement joins TRBV11-2 to TRBJ2-4; unclear D gene. The V gene lost 5 bases and the J gene lost 2 bases, with 13 bases spanning the gap. Per the germline V gene, CDR1 is SGHAT and CDR2 is FQNNGV. The CDR3 contains 15 residues. The CDR3 loop reads CASSPRTNSKNIQYF. The CDR3 DNA reads as TGTGCCAGCAGCCCTAGAACTAATTCCAAAAACATTCAGTACTTC.

The chain employs TRBV7-8 and TRBJ1-3; 8 positions agree with TRBD1. Germline V gene data show CDR1 as SGHVS and CDR2 as FQNEAQ. The CDR3 totals 16 residues. V shed 5 bases, J shed 2 bases, and the junction held 8 bases outside the gene matches. Here the CDR3 reads CASSMPGGSPGNTIYF. The CDR3, as DNA: TGTGCCAGCAGCATGCCAGGGGGCTCCCCTGGAAACACCATATATTTT.

The chain joins TRBV29-1 to TRBJ1-2; D is ambiguous. The CDR3 runs 12 residues. Trimming cost V 1 base and J 5 bases, with 8 bases left between them. Germline loops: CDR1 SQVTM, CDR2 ANQGSEA. The CDR3 reads CSVEGGPYGYTF. The CDR3 coding sequence is TGCAGCGTTGAAGGCGGGCCGTATGGCTACACCTTC.

This clone was seen just once. The J gene is TRBJ2-7, the V gene TRBV7-8, with D possibly matching TRBD2 (5 bases). The CDR3 runs to 13 residues. Looked up from germline, CDR1 is SGHVS and CDR2 is FQNEAQ. Trimming stripped 7 bases from V and 4 bases from J, with 14 bases between. The CDR3 sequence: CASTSGSGYEQYF. The CDR3 DNA is TGTGCCAGCACTTCTGGGAGTGGGTACGAGCAGTACTTC.

CDR3 amino acids: CASSRLAGGPDTQYF. Here the CDR3 DNA reads TGTGCCAGCAGTAGACTAGCGGGAGGACCAGATACGCAGTATTTT. V and J are TRBV7-2 and TRBJ2-3, with 13 bases aligning to TRBD2. The CDR3 spans 15 residues. V trimming: 6 bases; J trimming: 4 bases; junction bases outside the gene matches: 4. Germline assignment: CDR1 SGHTA and CDR2 FQGNSA.

The chain couples TRBV11-3 to TRBJ2-7, with 9 positions matching TRBD2. This CDR3 is built from 16 residues. Germline V gene sequence: CDR1 SGHNT, CDR2 YENEEA. The V and J ends lost 2 bases and 1 base, in that order; junction bases with no gene match: 6. The CDR3 sequence: CASSLRGLAPSYEQYF. The CDR3 coding sequence is TGTGCCAGCAGCTTAAGAGGACTAGCGCCTTCCTACGAGCAGTACTTC. The whole variable domain, filled in from reference TRBV11-3 and TRBJ2-7, reads EAGVVQSPRYKIIEKKQPVAFWCNPISGHNTLYWYLQNLGQGPELLIRYENEEAVDDSQLPKDRFSAERLKGVDSTLKIQPAELGDSAVYLCASSLRGLAPSYEQYFGPGTRLTVT.

The rearrangement joins TRBV4-2 to TRBJ2-5; TRBD2 might be the D (6 bases). The V gene's germline CDR1 is LGHNA and CDR2 YNFKEQ. Trimming removed 0 bases at V and 7 bases at J, with 15 bases between. The CDR3 is made up of 15 amino acids. The CDR3: CASSQDMGLPMTQYF. The CDR3 DNA sequence: TGTGCCAGCAGCCAAGATATGGGACTGCCTATGACCCAGTACTTC.

The chain employs TRBV19 and TRBJ1-2, with D possibly matching TRBD1 (5 bases). The germline V gene has CDR1 LNHDA and CDR2 SQIVND (reference sequence). Deletions cut 5 bases from V and 4 bases from J, with 14 bases between. The CDR3 has 14 amino acids. CDR3 nucleotide sequence: TGTGCCAGTAGTCCCCGTAGGGGCCCCTATGGCTACACCTTC. Translation: CASSPRRGPYGYTF.

This chain uses TRBV4-3 with TRBJ1-1; D unclear. Germline-derived CDR1 and CDR2 are LGHNA and YSLEER. This CDR3 region has 12 residues. With 0 bases removed from V and 11 bases from J, the gap between germline ends came to 10 bases. CDR3: CASSQDRQRAFF. The CDR3, as DNA: TGCGCCAGCAGCCAAGATCGGCAGAGGGCTTTCTTT.

The rearrangement uses TRBV4-1 and TRBJ2-2; 10 bases are a match to TRBD2. The CDR3 has 18 amino acids. J lost 3 bases, V lost 4 bases, and 11 bases had no gene match. Germline V lookup: CDR1 MGHRA, CDR2 YSYEKL. Here the CDR3 reads CASSRQSGAGGYTGELFF. The CDR3 region has the DNA TGCGCCAGCAGCCGCCAGTCTGGAGCGGGAGGGTACACCGGGGAGCTGTTTTTT.